This record concerns one TCR beta chain sequence. This receptor's antigen is unknown. Per-base quality was not reported, and no clone a single base away is much larger than it. This specimen's treatment or condition label, per the study, means: around 19 received Ad26.COV2.S at low or high dose, single or two shots; 5 received placebo; per-sample allocation not given. Repertoires of vaccine and placebo recipients were sequenced from samples taken on day 63 after the first injection. Cohort 1b enrolled about 25 adults aged 18-55 years at a single site in Boston, USA, between 29 July and 7 August 2020. Ad26.COV2.S consisted of a replication-incompetent adenovirus type 26 vector by which a prefusion-stabilized SARS-CoV-2 spike protein from the original Wuhan strain was expressed. The data stem from a study of Ad26.COV2.S vaccination and SARS-CoV-2 variants (dated by TCRdb to about 2021). About the investigation overall: Vaccine-arm donors came from COV1001, a multicentre, randomized, double-blind, placebo-controlled phase I-IIa trial of Ad26.COV2.S in healthy adults. The TCR-sequenced set comprised about 30 samples: about 19 Ad26.COV2.S vaccine recipients, 5 placebo recipients and 8 SARS-CoV-2 convalescent individuals. Blinding of investigators to trial group allocation was maintained during experiments and outcome assessment. TCRbeta repertoire sequencing was used to assess the specificity and breadth of SARS-CoV-2-reactive T cell receptors after Ad26.COV2.S vaccination. Trial participants were randomized into five groups of five, in which low-dose or high-dose Ad26.COV2.S was given once or twice, or placebo was given on both occasions. Ad26.COV2.S was given intramuscularly at 5x10^10 or 1x10^11 viral particles, as a single shot or as two shots 56 days apart. What the research found in general, with its limitations: The study was not powered to compare responses between vaccine doses or regimens. Higher spike-specific TCR breadth was observed in Ad26.COV2.S recipients than in placebo recipients (P = 0.0014). Vaccine and placebo recipients had comparable non-spike TCR breadth, which fits with the vaccine containing only spike. Substantial breadth of spike-specific CD8+ and CD4+ T cell responses was reported after vaccination. The authors noted that total T cell responses may have been underestimated by the TCR breadth and depth analyses.

The immunoSEQ Assay was the method used to sequence TCRbeta CDR3 regions. After extraction, genomic DNA underwent amplification by bias-controlled multiplex PCR, followed by high-throughput sequencing. The study's own analysis went as follows. To quantify the absolute abundance of each unique TCRbeta CDR3 region, sequences were collapsed and filtered. T cell fraction was estimated by normalization of TCRbeta template counts to usable DNA, with usable DNA being measured through amplification of reference genes present in all nucleated cells. Repertoire TCRs were annotated as SARS-CoV-2-specific when V gene, CDR3 amino acid sequence and J gene were exactly matched to a known reactive TCR set. The reference SARS-CoV-2 TCR set was derived from MIRA and filtered for enrichment in COVID-19-positive ImmuneCODE repertoires, a step that removed public or cross-reactive TCRs. Based on the MIRA antigens, annotated TCRs were further analysed at the level of specific ORF or position within ORF. Breadth was defined as the number of annotated unique rearrangements divided by the total number of unique productive rearrangements, and depth was defined as the summed frequency of the annotated unique rearrangements. Group comparisons of TCR breadth used two-sided Wilcoxon rank-sum tests. TCRdb's version of the immuneACCESS table is confined to in-frame rearrangements and falls short of the full clone set. An unresolved V gene accounts for under half of the shortfall where checked; the remainder is of unknown origin. D and trimming were read from the DNA, whereas the V and J calls and clone size are those reported in that table. In all, the sample holds roughly 380,000 clones, and roughly 85% of those were seen once. Of the sample, around 3.3% is held by the ten largest clones.

As encoded in the germline V gene (reference sequence), CDR1 is SEHNR while CDR2 is FQNEAQ. Reading from cysteine to phenylalanine, the CDR3 counts 14 amino acids. Only the CDR3 part of the read is kept: 42 bases, read in frame from the first base. At the junction V is shortened by 5 bases and J by 5 bases, with 13 bases in between. The TCR originated in a person between 18 and 59 years old who received the Ad26.COV2.S COVID-19 vaccine or a placebo. The V and J segments used are TRBV7-9 and TRBJ2-1, with the D segment identity uncertain. The material was peripheral blood, obtained in a trial of Ad26.COV2.S vaccine versus placebo. Read as DNA, the sequence is TGTGCCAGCAGCCCAGACCTGGGTAACAATGAGCAGTTCTTC. Its protein product is CASSPDLGNNEQFF. Reference TRBV7-9 and TRBJ2-1 proteins supply the regions before and after the CDR3; the full variable domain is: DTGVSQNPRHKITKRGQNVTFRCDPISEHNRLYWYRQTLGQGPEFLTYFQNEAQLEKSRLLSDRFSAERPKGSFSTLEIQRTEQGDSAMYLCASSPDLGNNEQFFGPGTRLTVL.